This entry is about one TCR beta chain. No antigen is known for it. No much larger clone is present one base from it, and per-base qualities are unavailable. Libraries came from PCR. Sequencing relied on an Illumina HiSeq 4000. High-throughput sequencing was used to profile the CDR3 region of the TCR beta-chain in every patient. The study's processing was this. Drawing on CDR3 differences between clinicopathological groups, the researchers built a classifier meant to tell apart patients with distant-metastatic papillary thyroid cancer. The Shannon index was used to assess repertoire diversity, and the Morisita-Horn index was used to assess tumor-blood repertoire similarity. Using fastp trimming at Q25 and MiXCR clonotype assembly, TCRdb reanalyzed the public sequencing data and kept in-frame beta chains. TCRdb's processing, not the authors', yielded these V and J calls. The sample includes roughly 15,000 clones, with approximately 30% observed a single time. Jointly, the top ten make up 10% to 15% of the sample.

The data are from a study of metastatic and nonmetastatic thyroid tumors (dated by TCRdb to 2020 to 2021). In the study overall: Repertoires from peripheral blood and from tumor or nodule tissue samples of malignant and benign thyroid patients were compared.

No treatment had been received by any patient before thyroid surgery. Using T-cell receptor beta sequencing, the study looked back at clinical samples from patients collected from the early 2010s to the late 2010s. In the germline V gene (reference sequence), CDR1 corresponds to GTSNPN and CDR2 to SVGIG. CDR3 length: 14 amino acids, cysteine to phenylalanine. Only the CDR3 region is kept as DNA, spanning 42 bases read in frame from base 1. Germline trimming amounts to 0 bases on V and 5 bases on J, with 6 as the count of junction bases outside the gene matches. Paper-wide results and their limitations: TCR beta diversity was reported as significantly higher in malignant tumors than in benign nodules, in both blood and tumor samples.

The sequence was obtained from a male donor with papillary thyroid cancer or a benign thyroid nodule (not recorded which). Some clones in this sample may be carry-over from other donors' samples. Sequencing input: tumor tissue. The V and J segments used are TRBV30 and TRBJ2-7; the junction holds 8 bases that match TRBD1. CDR3 region: CAWSVRYRGNEQYF. The sequence in DNA is TGTGCCTGGAGTGTACGGTACAGGGGGAACGAGCAGTACTTC.